The T cell receptor (beta chain) under discussion was sequenced for a study of cytomegalovirus exposure and HLA in healthy donors. PCR involved 60 Vbeta and 13 Jbeta primers. Produced via immunoSEQ multiplex PCR; TCRdb's table is partial and in-frame only. The sample has around 100,000 clones; around two thirds are singletons. This clone was counted a few times. The V and J ends lost 5 bases and 4 bases respectively, with 12 bases between them. There are 13 residues in the CDR3. Germline CDR1 and CDR2: GTSNPN and SVGIG (reference sequence). The clonotype comes from a man aged 45 to 65 in good health and CMV-seropositive. Sequencing used PBMCs. V usage is TRBV30 and J usage is TRBJ1-5; weak D call: TRBD1 (5 bases). The CDR3 loop is CAWGDGRNQPQHF. The CDR3 DNA sequence: TGTGCCTGGGGGGACGGGAGAAATCAGCCCCAGCATTTT.